The entry below describes one T cell receptor beta chain. The antigen it recognizes is unknown. It has no much larger one-base neighbor in the sample; base qualities were not kept. Synthetic TCR analog templates were spiked into each PCR to estimate absolute template abundance from read counts. The immunoSEQ assay used bias-controlled V and J gene primers to amplify TCRbeta CDR3 regions from genomic DNA. Sequencing of rearranged TCRbeta segments was done at approximately 20X coverage. The authors' analysis ran thus. Clustering was used to correct sequencing errors, and CDR3s were annotated against IMGT to assign V, D and J genes. Out-of-frame and stop-codon sequences were excluded, and only productive TCRbeta rearrangements were used in downstream analyses. Clonality was calculated as one minus the Shannon entropy normalized by the log of the number of unique productive sequences. Fisher's exact test with Benjamini-Hochberg correction, using a cutoff of adjusted p below 0.01, was how clones that differed between time points or between blood and tumor were identified. TCRdb obtained this table from immuneACCESS and retained in-frame rearrangements with V and J assigned. These tables miss some clones; where compared with another copy, unresolved V genes account for less than half of the shortfall, and the remainder is unexplained. The V and J calls and the clone size are those of that table, but D and trimming were determined from the DNA. A total of 60,000 to 70,000 clones appear in this sample, 75% to 90% of them only once. 1.6% of the sample comes from the top ten.

Compared with germline, V lacks 0 bases and J lacks 4 bases; bases without a gene match: 11. The CDR3 spans 17 residues, from the cysteine through the phenylalanine. Only the CDR3 part of the read is kept: 51 bases, read in frame from the first base. From a lookup of the germline V gene, CDR1 and CDR2 are LGHNA and YNFKEQ. The time point label here, explained by the study, means: pretreatment peripheral blood. The cohort comprised 25 to 30 patients with locally advanced or metastatic urothelial carcinoma treated at Memorial Sloan Kettering on a trial protocol. Peripheral blood mononuclear cells were collected pretreatment and during treatment, with between 1 and 8 total time points obtained per patient. The Qiagen DNeasy Blood extraction kit was used to purify genomic DNA from total PBMCs and from tumor samples. PBMCs were collected pretreatment and during treatment and were isolated and stored as previously described.

This entry belongs to a study of PD-L1 blockade in urothelial cancer (dated by TCRdb to 2016 to 2017). At the level of the whole study: Every patient began therapy at some point between 2013 and 2015 and was given atezolizumab 1,200 mg intravenously every 3 weeks. About 90% of the roughly 29 patients were males with bladder-origin urothelial cancer, and about 60% of the 29 reported a prior smoking history. Patients had an ECOG performance status of 0 or 1 and had received between 0 and 3 prior chemotherapy regimens. Blood samples were analyzed at two time points: 3 weeks after treatment start (second dose) and 6 weeks after treatment start. A median of roughly 140,000 T cells and 65,000 to 90,000 unique TCRs was obtained from blood samples, and a median clonality of approximately 0.08 was observed. The study was an exploratory multi-omic analysis of somatic, immune and clinical correlates of response to PD-L1 blockade with atezolizumab in urothelial cancer. TCR sequencing covered pretreatment tumor samples and matched, serially collected peripheral blood taken before and after atezolizumab treatment. Progression-free survival longer than 6 months counted as durable clinical benefit, and TCR features were additionally tested against both progression-free and overall survival. In the same patients who had TCR sequencing, pretreatment tumors also underwent whole exome sequencing and RNA sequencing. Durable clinical benefit was achieved by nine patients but not by the remaining 20. Approximately 29 patients had pretreatment blood TCR-seq, approximately 24 had at least one posttreatment blood collection, and approximately 24 had tumor TCR-seq. The study at large found these results: Improved progression-free and overall survival was found to be associated with pretreatment peripheral blood TCR clonality below the median. Greater expansion of tumor-associated TCR clones in peripheral blood 3 weeks after the start of treatment was observed in patients with durable benefit (n of about 22, p = 0.022). Small sample size (n ≈ 29) and many exploratory analyses mean the results are intended to be hypothesis-generating.

The clonotype originates from a man aged 70-80 years with urothelial cancer. The sequencing here drew on PBMCs, taken around atezolizumab (anti-PD-L1) treatment. The sequence links TRBV4-2 to TRBJ2-5; 7 bases in the middle match TRBD2. CDR3 protein: CASSQEFTGLGSETQYF. The bases read TGTGCCAGCAGCCAAGAGTTCACTGGACTAGGATCAGAGACCCAGTACTTC.